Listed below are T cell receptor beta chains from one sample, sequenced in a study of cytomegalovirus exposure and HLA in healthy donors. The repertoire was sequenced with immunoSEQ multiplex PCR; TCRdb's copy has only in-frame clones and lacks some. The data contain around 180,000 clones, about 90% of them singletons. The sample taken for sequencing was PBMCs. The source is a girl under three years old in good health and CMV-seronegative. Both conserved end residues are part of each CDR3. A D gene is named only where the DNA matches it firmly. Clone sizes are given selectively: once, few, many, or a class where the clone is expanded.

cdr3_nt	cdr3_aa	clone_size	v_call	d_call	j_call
TGCGCCAGCAGCCTGGGGTCGGCGGGATTACGTTACGAGCAGTACTTC	CASSLGSAGLRYEQYF	NA	TRBV5-1	NA	TRBJ2-7
TGTGCCAGCAGTGAAGACAAATTGAACACCGGGGAGCTGTTTTTT	CASSEDKLNTGELFF	NA	TRBV2	NA	TRBJ2-2
TGTGCCAGCAGCCTCGCGGGGGGGCGAGACAATGAGCAGTTCTTC	CASSLAGGRDNEQFF	few	TRBV4-2	TRBD2	TRBJ2-1
TGTGCCAGCAGCTTGTTGCGGGGGAATGAAAAACTGTTTTTT	CASSLLRGNEKLFF	NA	TRBV5-6	NA	TRBJ1-4
TGTGCCAGCAGCTTAGCAGGGGGACAGCCCCAGCATTTT	CASSLAGGQPQHF	NA	TRBV7-2	NA	TRBJ1-5
TGCGCCAGCAGTTCGGGGAGCTCCTACGAGCAGTACTTC	CASSSGSSYEQYF	NA	TRBV10-1	NA	TRBJ2-7
TGCGCCAGCAGCTCGGGACAGGGAACAGATACGCAGTATTTT	CASSSGQGTDTQYF	NA	TRBV5-1	TRBD1	TRBJ2-3
TGTGCCAGCAGCGTAACGACCGACAGGGGGGGTCCGATGAGCTCCTACAATGAGCAGTTCTTC	CASSVTTDRGGPMSSYNEQFF	NA	TRBV9	TRBD1	TRBJ2-1
TGTGCCAGCAGCTTAGGGGTAGCAGGGCTTTCACCCCTCCACTTT	CASSLGVAGLSPLHF	NA	TRBV7-8	NA	TRBJ1-6
TGCGCCAGCAGCCTAGGACTAGCGGGTGGGTCAGGTGAGCAGTTCTTC	CASSLGLAGGSGEQFF	NA	TRBV5-1	TRBD2	TRBJ2-1
TGTGCCAGCAGTCGACAGGGGGCAAGAAACACCATATATTTT	CASSRQGARNTIYF	NA	TRBV2	TRBD1	TRBJ1-3
TGTGCCAGCAGGCCGACTAGCGGGGGGACTCCTAACACCGGGGAGCTGTTTTTT	CASRPTSGGTPNTGELFF	NA	TRBV7-9	TRBD2	TRBJ2-2
TGTGCCAGCAGCGGACAGGGTGCAGAGACCCAGTACTTC	CASSGQGAETQYF	NA	TRBV5-4	TRBD1	TRBJ2-5
TGTGCCAGTAGTAGGGCTGCTCAAGAGACCCAGTACTTC	CASSRAAQETQYF	few	TRBV19	NA	TRBJ2-5
TGTGCCAGCAGCCGGAGCACAGGACTAGCGGGCGACGAGCAGTACTTC	CASSRSTGLAGDEQYF	few	TRBV5-6	TRBD2	TRBJ2-7
TGCGCCAGCAGCTTGGGGGGGGGTGGCACAGATACGCAGTATTTT	CASSLGGGGTDTQYF	NA	TRBV5-1	TRBD2	TRBJ2-3
TGTGCCAGCAGCGTTGCAACTAGCACAGATACGCAGTATTTT	CASSVATSTDTQYF	NA	TRBV9	NA	TRBJ2-3
TGTGCCAGCAGCTTTGGCAAGACTAGCACAGATACGCAGTATTTT	CASSFGKTSTDTQYF	NA	TRBV7-9	NA	TRBJ2-3
TGTGCCAGCAGCTTAAGCGGGGGGCCCTCCTACGAGCAGTACTTC	CASSLSGGPSYEQYF	few	TRBV7-3	TRBD2	TRBJ2-7
TGTGCCAGCAGCTTACTAGCGGGAGGGCCTCTCTCCTACGAGCAGTACTTC	CASSLLAGGPLSYEQYF	NA	TRBV7-2	TRBD2	TRBJ2-7
TGTGCCAGCTCACCCCTACTAGCGGGAGGGACCTCCTACAATGAGCAGTTCTTC	CASSPLLAGGTSYNEQFF	NA	TRBV18	TRBD2	TRBJ2-1
TGTGCCAGCAGTTCTCCTGGACAGGCGAACACTGAAGCTTTCTTT	CASSSPGQANTEAFF	NA	TRBV6-5	TRBD1	TRBJ1-1